This entry features one T cell receptor (beta chain) sequence. This clonotype turned up a few times. It has no known antigen specificity. Qualities for individual bases were not recorded, and no much larger clone is one base off. Libraries came from RT-PCR. These reads were obtained on a NextSeq 550. TCRdb applied fastp at Q25 and MiXCR to the public reads, then kept only in-frame beta chains. CDR3 protein duplicates are merged, each entry listing the most common genes and DNA. The sample contains roughly 200,000 distinct CDR3 sequences, roughly two fifths of them found a single time. Around 35% of the sample is taken by the ten largest. The source of the sample is a study of patients and donors after allogeneic stem cell transplantation (dated by TCRdb to between 2020 and 2021). Inclusive of the bounding cysteine and phenylalanine, the CDR3 is 14 residues long. Kept here is only the CDR3 DNA, which spans 42 bases and is read in frame from base 1. From V the trimming removes 1 base and from J it removes 9 bases, while the gene matches leave 5 bases of the junction unaccounted for. CDR1 and CDR2 are read off the germline V gene as SGHTA and FQGNSA.

The sequence joins TRBV7-2 to TRBJ2-1, and TRBD2 matches 8 of the central bases. The clonotype originates from a human donor who was either an allogeneic HSCT recipient or a stem cell or donor lymphocyte infusion donor (not recorded which). It is not recorded whose cells these are; they may come from a transplant donor. The source material was blood, either unsorted or a sorted T cell fraction (not recorded which). The nucleotides read TGTGCCAGCAGCTTAGGGGGACTAGTCAGTGAGCAGTTCTTC. Its protein product is CASSLGGLVSEQFF.